This paragraph reports one T cell receptor (beta chain). What it binds is unknown. In the PCR, 60 Vbeta and 13 Jbeta primers were used. This table comes from immunoSEQ multiplex PCR, and its TCRdb copy is limited to in-frame clones, with some not included. The sample carries 120,000 to 150,000 clones, 70% to 85% recorded once. This specimen belongs to a study of cytomegalovirus exposure and HLA in healthy donors. Study-wide results and caveats: In a later analysis, HLA-associated TCR beta chains were more clonally expanded than equally common others. The authors confirmed in vitro that a few CMV-associated chains were specific for CMV antigens. A missense DCLRE1C variant was associated with V- and J-gene trimming of TCR beta chains in a later analysis, and an independent cohort replicated the association.

The CDR3 covers 12 residues. The V segment lost 3 bases and the J segment 8 bases; nucleotides outside the gene matches: 3. Germline loops: CDR1 SQVTM, CDR2 ANQGSEA. The sequenced sample consisted of PBMCs. The source is a man aged 35 to 55 in good health and CMV-seronegative. The chain employs TRBV29-1 and TRBJ1-2, with 10 bases fitting TRBD1. CDR3 protein: CSVDGTGVGYTF. CDR3 DNA: TGCAGCGTTGACGGGACAGGGGTCGGCTACACCTTC.